The entry below describes one T cell receptor (beta chain). Its antigen is still unknown. The data were produced by immunoSEQ multiplex PCR, yet TCRdb's version contains in-frame clones alone and is incomplete. The repertoire includes some 16,000 clones, about 75% of them detected once, and 30% to 45% sits in the top ten. The source of the sample is a study of OX40 agonist ivuxolimab in advanced cancers. Points from the study as a whole: Among the least clonally expanded were partial responders at 0.1-3.0 mg/kg.

V lost 6 bases and J lost 2; bases outside the gene matches: 7. The CDR3 runs to 15 residues. CDR1 and CDR2 (germline): SNHLY, FYNNEI. The sequences come from CD4+ or CD8+ T cells sorted from blood, collected in a trial of the OX40 agonist ivuxolimab. This clonotype was obtained from an adult with an advanced solid tumor such as melanoma, head and neck, liver or kidney cancer. This sequence joins TRBV2 and TRBJ2-5, with 9 bases that match TRBD2. In DNA, the CDR3 is TGTGCCAGCAGAGAACTAGCGGGTCTACAAGAGACCCAGTACTTC. Its protein is CASRELAGLQETQYF. The variable domain in full, completed from reference TRBV2 and TRBJ2-5, reads EPEVTQTPSHQVTQMGQEVILRCVPISNHLYFYWYRQILGQKVEFLVSFYNNEISEKSEIFDDQFSVERPDGSNFTLKIRSTKLEDSAMYFCASRELAGLQETQYFGPGTRLLVL.